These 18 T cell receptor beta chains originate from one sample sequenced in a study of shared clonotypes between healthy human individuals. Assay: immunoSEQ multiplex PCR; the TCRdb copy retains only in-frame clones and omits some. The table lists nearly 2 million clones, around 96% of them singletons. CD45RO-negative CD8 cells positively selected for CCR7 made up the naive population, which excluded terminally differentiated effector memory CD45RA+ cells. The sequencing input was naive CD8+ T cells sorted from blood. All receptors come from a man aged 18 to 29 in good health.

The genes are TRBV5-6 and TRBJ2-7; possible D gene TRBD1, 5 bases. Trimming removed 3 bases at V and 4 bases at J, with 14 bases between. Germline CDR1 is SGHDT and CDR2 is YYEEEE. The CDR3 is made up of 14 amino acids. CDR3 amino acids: CASSSILQVYEQYF. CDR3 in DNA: TGTGCCAGCAGCTCTATATTACAGGTATACGAGCAGTACTTC.

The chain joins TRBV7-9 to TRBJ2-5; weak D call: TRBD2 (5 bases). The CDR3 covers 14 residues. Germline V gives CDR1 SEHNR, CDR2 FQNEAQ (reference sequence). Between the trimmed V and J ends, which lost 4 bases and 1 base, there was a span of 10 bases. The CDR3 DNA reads TGTGCCAGCAGCTCCAGGACTGCCCAAGAGACCCAGTACTTC. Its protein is CASSSRTAQETQYF.

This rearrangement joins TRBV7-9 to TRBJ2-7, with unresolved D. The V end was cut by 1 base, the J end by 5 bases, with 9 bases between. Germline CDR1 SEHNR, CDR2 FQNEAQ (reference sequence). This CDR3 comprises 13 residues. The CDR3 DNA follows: TGTGCCAGCAGCTTAGACGGCGAGGACGAGCAGTACTTC. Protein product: CASSLDGEDEQYF.

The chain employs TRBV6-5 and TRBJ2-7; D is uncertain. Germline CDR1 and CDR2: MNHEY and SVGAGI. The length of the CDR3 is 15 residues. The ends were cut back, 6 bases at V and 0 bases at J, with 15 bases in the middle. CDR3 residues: CASRSSGTTSYEQYF. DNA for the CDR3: TGTGCCAGCAGGAGTTCCGGCACCACCTCCTACGAGCAGTACTTC.

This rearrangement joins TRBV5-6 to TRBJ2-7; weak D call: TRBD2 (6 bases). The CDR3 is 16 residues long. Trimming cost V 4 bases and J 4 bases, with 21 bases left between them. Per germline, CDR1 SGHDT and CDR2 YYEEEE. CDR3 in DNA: TGTGCCAGCAGCCCTATCGGGAGTAGCGTCAAGTACGAGCAGTACTTC. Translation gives CASSPIGSSVKYEQYF. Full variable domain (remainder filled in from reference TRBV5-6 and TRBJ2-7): DAGVTQSPTHLIKTRGQQVTLRCSPKSGHDTVSWYQQALGQGPQFIFQYYEEEERQRGNFPDRFSGHQFPNYSSELNVNALLLGDSALYLCASSPIGSSVKYEQYFGPGTRLTVT.

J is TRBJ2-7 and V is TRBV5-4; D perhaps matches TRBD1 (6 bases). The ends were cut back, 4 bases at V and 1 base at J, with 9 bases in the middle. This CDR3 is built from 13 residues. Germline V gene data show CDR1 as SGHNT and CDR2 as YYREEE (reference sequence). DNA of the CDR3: TGTGCCAGCAGCGCGGACAGATCCTACGAGCAGTACTTC. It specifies CASSADRSYEQYF.

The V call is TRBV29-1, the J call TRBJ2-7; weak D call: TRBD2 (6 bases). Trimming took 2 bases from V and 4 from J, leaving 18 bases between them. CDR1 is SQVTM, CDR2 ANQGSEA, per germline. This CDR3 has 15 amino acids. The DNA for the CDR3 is TGCAGCGTTGAACTCCGGGACTCGAAGACTTACGAGCAGTACTTC. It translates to CSVELRDSKTYEQYF.

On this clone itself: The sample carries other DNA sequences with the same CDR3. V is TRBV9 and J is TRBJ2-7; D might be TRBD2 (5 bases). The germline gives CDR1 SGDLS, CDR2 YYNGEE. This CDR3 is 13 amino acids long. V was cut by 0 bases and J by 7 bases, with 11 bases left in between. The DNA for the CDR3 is TGTGCCAGCAGCGTAGGGACTTCCGGGGAGCAGTACTTC. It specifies CASSVGTSGEQYF.

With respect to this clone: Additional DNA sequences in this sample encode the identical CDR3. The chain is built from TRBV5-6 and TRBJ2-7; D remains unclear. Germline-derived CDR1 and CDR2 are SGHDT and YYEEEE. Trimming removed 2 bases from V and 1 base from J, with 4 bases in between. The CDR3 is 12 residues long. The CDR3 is CASSFLSYEQYF. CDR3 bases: TGTGCCAGCAGCTTCCTGTCCTACGAGCAGTACTTC.

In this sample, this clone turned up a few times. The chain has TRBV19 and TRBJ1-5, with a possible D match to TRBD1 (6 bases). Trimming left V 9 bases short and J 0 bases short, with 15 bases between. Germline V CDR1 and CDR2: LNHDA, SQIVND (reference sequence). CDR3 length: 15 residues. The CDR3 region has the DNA TGTGCCAGCCTAGAACAGGGCCATAGCAATCAGCCCCAGCATTTT. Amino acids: CASLEQGHSNQPQHF. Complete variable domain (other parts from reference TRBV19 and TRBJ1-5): DGGITQSPKYLFRKEGQNVTLSCEQNLNHDAMYWYRQDPGQGLRLIYYSQIVNDFQKGDIAEGYSVSREKKESFPLTVTSAQKNPTAFYLCASLEQGHSNQPQHFGDGTRLSIL.

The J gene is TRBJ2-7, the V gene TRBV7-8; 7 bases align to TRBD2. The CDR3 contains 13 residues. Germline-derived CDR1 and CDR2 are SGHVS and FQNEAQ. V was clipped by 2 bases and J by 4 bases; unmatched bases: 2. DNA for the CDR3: TGTGCCAGCAGCTTATCGGGGGGTTACGAGCAGTACTTC. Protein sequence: CASSLSGGYEQYF. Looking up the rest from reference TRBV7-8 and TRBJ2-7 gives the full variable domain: GAGVSQSPRYKVAKRGQDVALRCDPISGHVSLFWYQQALGQGPEFLTYFQNEAQLDKSGLPSDRFFAERPEGSVSTLKIQRTQQEDSAVYLCASSLSGGYEQYFGPGTRLTVT.

As DNA, the CDR3 is TGCGCCAGCAACGGCGCGAACACTGAAGCTTTCTTT. Protein product: CASNGANTEAFF. V usage is TRBV5-1 and J usage is TRBJ1-1; D remains ambiguous. Trimming took 6 bases from V and 1 from J, leaving 7 bases between them. CDR1 is SGHRS, CDR2 YFSETQ, per germline. This CDR3 is 12 amino acids long.

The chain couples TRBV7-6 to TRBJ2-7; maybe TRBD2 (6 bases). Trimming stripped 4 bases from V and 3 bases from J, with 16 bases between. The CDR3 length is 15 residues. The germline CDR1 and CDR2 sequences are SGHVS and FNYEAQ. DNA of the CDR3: TGTGCCAGCAGCTCCAGCTCTGCGGGGATCTACGAGCAGTACTTC. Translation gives CASSSSSAGIYEQYF.

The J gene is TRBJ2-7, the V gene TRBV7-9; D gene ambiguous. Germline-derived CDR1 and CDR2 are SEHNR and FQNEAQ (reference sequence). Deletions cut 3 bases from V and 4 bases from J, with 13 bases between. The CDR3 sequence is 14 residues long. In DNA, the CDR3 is TGTGCCAGCAGCTTGATAGACGTGGGATACGAGCAGTACTTC. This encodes CASSLIDVGYEQYF.

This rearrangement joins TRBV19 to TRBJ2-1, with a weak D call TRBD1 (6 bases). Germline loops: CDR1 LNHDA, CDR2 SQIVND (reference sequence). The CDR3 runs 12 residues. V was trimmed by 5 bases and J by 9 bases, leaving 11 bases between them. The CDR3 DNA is TGTGCCAGTAGTGAACAGGGCGGTGAGCAGTTCTTC. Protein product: CASSEQGGEQFF.

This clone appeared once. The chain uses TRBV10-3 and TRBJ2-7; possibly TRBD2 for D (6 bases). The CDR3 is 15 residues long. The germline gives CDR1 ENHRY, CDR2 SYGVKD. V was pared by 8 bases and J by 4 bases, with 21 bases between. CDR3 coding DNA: TGTGCCATCGCCGACCCCGGGGGACTGATTTACGAGCAGTACTTC. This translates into CAIADPGGLIYEQYF.

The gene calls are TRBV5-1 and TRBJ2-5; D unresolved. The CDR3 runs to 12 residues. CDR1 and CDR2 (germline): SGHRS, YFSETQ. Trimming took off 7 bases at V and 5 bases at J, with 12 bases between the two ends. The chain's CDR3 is CASLDPWETQYF. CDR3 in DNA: TGCGCCAGCTTGGACCCTTGGGAGACCCAGTACTTC.

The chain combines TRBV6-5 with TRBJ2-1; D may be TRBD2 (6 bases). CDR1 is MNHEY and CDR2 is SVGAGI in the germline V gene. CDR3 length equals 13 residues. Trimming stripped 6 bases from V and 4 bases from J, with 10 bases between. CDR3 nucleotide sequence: TGTGCCAGCAGCGGGGGACGATACAATGAGCAGTTCTTC. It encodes CASSGGRYNEQFF.